The 6 T cell receptor beta chains in this list originate from one sample, sequenced in a study of identical twins. TCRdb analysed the 5' RACE reads with MiXCR anew, one entry per CDR3 protein. Of about 660,000 distinct CDR3 sequences in the sample, less than 10% were seen once. The sample also formed part of further work on yellow fever vaccine responses in identical twins.

What was sequenced was PBMCs. All receptors come from a woman between 18 and 29 years old in good health.

This clonotype was recorded a few times. This chain uses TRBV20-1 with TRBJ2-2; TRBD2 matches at 7 bases. The CDR3 totals 15 residues. Germline V CDR1 and CDR2: DFQATT, SNEGSKA (reference sequence). After removal of 4 bases from V and 4 bases from J, the junction contained 9 bases not matched to a gene. DNA for the CDR3: TGCAGTGCTAAGACCGGGTCGGGGGGCACCGGGGAGCTGTTTTTT. Protein product: CSAKTGSGGTGELFF.

This clonotype was detected only a few times. CDR3 in amino acids: CASTASSGTGYDEQFF. The CDR3 nucleotides read TGTGCCAGCACCGCCAGCTCCGGGACAGGGTACGATGAGCAGTTCTTC. The rearrangement joins TRBV6-4 to TRBJ2-1; 9 positions agree with TRBD1. The junction had 15 bases not matched to a gene; V was cut back by 7 bases and J by 8 bases. The CDR3 sequence is 16 residues long. The V gene's germline CDR1 is MRHNA and CDR2 SNTAGT.

This clonotype was counted between two and nine times. The J gene is TRBJ2-2, the V gene TRBV14; 10 nucleotides line up with TRBD1. The CDR3 is made up of 18 amino acids. J gave up 1 base and V 5 bases, and 10 bases lay outside the gene matches. Germline loops: CDR1 SGHDN, CDR2 FVKESK. The CDR3 sequence: CASSSGRQGALNTGELFF. CDR3 nucleotides: TGTGCCAGCAGCTCCGGGAGACAGGGGGCTTTGAACACCGGGGAGCTGTTTTTT.

This clonotype was seen a few times. The chain combines TRBV20-1 with TRBJ2-2, with 7 bases aligning to TRBD1. Trimming took 0 bases from V and 4 from J; bases not matched to a gene: 8. This CDR3 has 16 amino acids. Germline lookup yields CDR1 DFQATT and CDR2 SNEGSKA (reference sequence). The CDR3 spells CSARDMGQFLTGELFF. CDR3 DNA sequence: TGCAGTGCTAGAGATATGGGACAGTTCCTCACCGGGGAGCTGTTTTTT.

The CDR3 reads CASSLGQTPTSYNEQFF. The CDR3 coding sequence is TGCGCCAGCAGCTTAGGGCAGACACCAACCTCCTACAATGAGCAGTTCTTC. The V call is TRBV5-1, the J call TRBJ2-1; D unclear. The CDR3 is made up of 17 amino acids. Germline lookup yields CDR1 SGHRS and CDR2 YFSETQ. Trimming pared 2 bases from V and 0 bases from J, leaving 15 bases between.

This clonotype turned up a few times. The chain carries TRBV20-1 and TRBJ2-4; D gene ambiguous. The CDR3 extends over 14 amino acids. CDR1 and CDR2 from the germline V gene are DFQATT and SNEGSKA (reference sequence). V lost 8 bases and J 5 bases, leaving 19 bases between the germline ends. The CDR3 nucleotides read TGCAGTTTGGAACAGCTGCTGGTACAAAACATTCAGTACTTC. It codes for CSLEQLLVQNIQYF.